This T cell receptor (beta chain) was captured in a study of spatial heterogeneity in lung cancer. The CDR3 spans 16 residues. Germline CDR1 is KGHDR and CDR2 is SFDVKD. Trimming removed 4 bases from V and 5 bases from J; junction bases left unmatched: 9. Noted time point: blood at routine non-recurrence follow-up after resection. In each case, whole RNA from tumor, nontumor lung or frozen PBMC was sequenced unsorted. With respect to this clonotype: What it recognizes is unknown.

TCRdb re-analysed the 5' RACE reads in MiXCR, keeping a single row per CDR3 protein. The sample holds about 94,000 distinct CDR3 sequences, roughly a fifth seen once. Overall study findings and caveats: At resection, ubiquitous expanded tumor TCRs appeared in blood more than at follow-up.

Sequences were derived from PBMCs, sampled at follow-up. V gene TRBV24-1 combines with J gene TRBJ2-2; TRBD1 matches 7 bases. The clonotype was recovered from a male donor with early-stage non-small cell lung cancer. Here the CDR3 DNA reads TGTGCCACCAGTGACCACGGACAGGATCCGACCGGGGAGCTGTTTTTT. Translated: CATSDHGQDPTGELFF.